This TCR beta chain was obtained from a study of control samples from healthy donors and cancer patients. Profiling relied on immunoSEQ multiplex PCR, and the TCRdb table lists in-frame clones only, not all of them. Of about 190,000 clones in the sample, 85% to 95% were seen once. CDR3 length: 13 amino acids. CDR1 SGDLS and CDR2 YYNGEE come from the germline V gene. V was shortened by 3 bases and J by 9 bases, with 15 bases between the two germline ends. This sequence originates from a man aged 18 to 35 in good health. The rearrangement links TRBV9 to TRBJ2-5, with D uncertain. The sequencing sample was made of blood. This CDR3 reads CASSADYMTPQYF. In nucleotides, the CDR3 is TGTGCCAGCAGCGCCGATTATATGACCCCCCAGTACTTC.